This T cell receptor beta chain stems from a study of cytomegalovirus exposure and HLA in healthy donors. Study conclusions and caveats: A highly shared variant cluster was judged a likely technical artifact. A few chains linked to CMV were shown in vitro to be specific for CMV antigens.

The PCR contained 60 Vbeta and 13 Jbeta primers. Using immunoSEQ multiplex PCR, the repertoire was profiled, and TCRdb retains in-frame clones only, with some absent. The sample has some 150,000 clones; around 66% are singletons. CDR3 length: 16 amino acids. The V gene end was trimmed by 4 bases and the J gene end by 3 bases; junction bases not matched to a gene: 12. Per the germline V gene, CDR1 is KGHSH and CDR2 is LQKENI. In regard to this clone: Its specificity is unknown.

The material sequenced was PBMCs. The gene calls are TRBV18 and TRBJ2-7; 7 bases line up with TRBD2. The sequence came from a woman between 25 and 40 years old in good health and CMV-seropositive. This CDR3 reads CASSLLPGGGSYEQYF. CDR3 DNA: TGTGCCAGCTCACTACTACCTGGGGGGGGTAGCTACGAGCAGTACTTC.